Listed here are 24 T cell receptor beta chains from one sample, sequenced in a study of PD-L1 blockade in urothelial cancer. Measured with immunoSEQ multiplex PCR; TCRdb has only the in-frame clones, and not every one. Of about 57,000 clones in the sample, approximately 86% were seen once. The sequencing here drew on PBMCs, taken around atezolizumab (anti-PD-L1) treatment. These receptors all stem from a man aged 50 to 60 with urothelial cancer.

The rearrangement links TRBV5-1 to TRBJ1-2, with a tentative D call TRBD1 (6 bases). Germline V CDR1 and CDR2: SGHRS, YFSETQ. V dropped 3 bases and J dropped 8 bases, with 17 bases sitting between them. The CDR3 length is 14 residues. This chain's CDR3 is CASSSGAQIQGYTF. CDR3 DNA sequence: TGCGCCAGCAGCTCAGGGGCTCAGATTCAGGGCTACACCTTC.

CDR3 residues: CASTLPRGNEQFF. The CDR3 bases are TGCGCCAGCACTCTCCCAAGGGGGAATGAGCAGTTCTTC. The rearrangement uses TRBV5-1 and TRBJ2-1, with D possibly TRBD1 on 6 matching bases. This CDR3 spans 13 amino acids. V lost 6 bases, J lost 7 bases, and 14 bases lay in between. Looked up from germline, CDR1 is SGHRS and CDR2 is YFSETQ.

The chain is built from TRBV5-6 and TRBJ2-5, with 9 nucleotides matching TRBD1. V lost 5 bases, J lost 5 bases, and 4 bases stayed unmatched. Germline assignment: CDR1 SGHDT and CDR2 YYEEEE. CDR3 length equals 13 residues. The CDR3 DNA reads as TGTGCCAGCAGACGGACAGGGGATGAGACCCAGTACTTC. It codes for CASRRTGDETQYF.

In its sample, this clone was seen once. V usage is TRBV18 and J usage is TRBJ2-7; D may be TRBD2 (7 bases). This CDR3 spans 15 amino acids. V lost 8 bases, J lost 5 bases, and 22 bases lay in between. Germline CDR1 KGHSH, CDR2 LQKENI. In DNA, the CDR3 is TGTGCCAGCAAACAAGGGGGGGCGGTCCACGACGAGCAGTACTTC. This translates into CASKQGGAVHDEQYF.

J is TRBJ1-2 and V is TRBV30, with a possible D match to TRBD1 (5 bases). Germline V gene lookup returns CDR1 GTSNPN and CDR2 SVGIG (reference sequence). CDR3 length: 12 residues. The V and J ends lost 4 bases and 4 bases respectively, with 10 bases between them. The CDR3 sequence: CAWTQGLYGYTF. The CDR3 DNA is TGTGCCTGGACCCAGGGCCTCTATGGCTACACCTTC.

There are a few counts of this clone. The chain carries TRBV4-1 and TRBJ2-1; TRBD2 agrees at 9 bases. Germline-derived CDR1 and CDR2 are MGHRA and YSYEKL. The CDR3 has 17 amino acids. The trim removed 4 bases at V and 3 bases at J, leaving 10 bases unmatched. Written as DNA, the CDR3 is TGCGCCAGCAGCCCCTACCCAGCGGGAGGCAACTACAATGAGCAGTTCTTC. It is translated as CASSPYPAGGNYNEQFF.

The chain couples TRBV30 to TRBJ1-2; D gene uncertain. CDR3 length: 12 amino acids. Looked up from germline, CDR1 is GTSNPN and CDR2 is SVGIG (reference sequence). Here the CDR3 DNA reads TGTGCGACCTCGACATACTCCTATGGCTACACCTTC. This translates into CATSTYSYGYTF.

This clone counts as medium-sized. Distinct nucleotide sequences in the sample also encode this CDR3. V usage is TRBV5-6 and J usage is TRBJ2-7; tentatively, D is TRBD1 (5 bases). The CDR3 is 13 amino acids. Germline V lookup: CDR1 SGHDT, CDR2 YYEEEE. V was clipped by 4 bases and J by 3 bases, with 11 bases between them. CDR3: CASSPTGSYEQYF. CDR3 DNA: TGTGCCAGCAGCCCTACAGGAAGCTACGAGCAGTACTTC.

The V call is TRBV5-6, the J call TRBJ2-7; D is unresolved. The CDR3 loop spans 13 amino acids. Germline CDR1 SGHDT, CDR2 YYEEEE. V lost 1 base and J lost 2, with 7 bases in between. CDR3: CASSLYRAYEQYF. The DNA for the CDR3 is TGTGCCAGCAGCTTGTATCGAGCCTACGAGCAGTACTTC.

The V call is TRBV7-6, the J call TRBJ1-1; 7 nucleotides match TRBD1. The J segment lost 10 bases and the V segment lost 5 bases, leaving 10 bases of the junction unmatched. Per the germline V gene, CDR1 is SGHVS and CDR2 is FNYEAQ. The CDR3 contains 13 residues. The CDR3 spells CASSPTRGLGAFF. CDR3 coding DNA: TGTGCCAGCAGCCCAACTAGGGGGCTCGGAGCTTTCTTT. Based on the CDR3 plus reference TRBV7-6 and TRBJ1-1, the full variable domain is GAGVSQSPRYKVTKRGQDVALRCDPISGHVSLYWYRQALGQGPEFLTYFNYEAQQDKSGLPNDRFSAERPEGSISTLTIQRTEQRDSAMYRCASSPTRGLGAFFGQGTRLTVV.

This clone was recorded only once. The chain recombines TRBV4-1 with TRBJ1-2; D ambiguous. V lost 0 bases, J lost 4 bases, and 15 bases lay in between. The CDR3 is made up of 16 amino acids. Germline V gives CDR1 MGHRA, CDR2 YSYEKL. The CDR3, as DNA: TGCGCCAGCAGCCAAGATATGGACCCGGAGGGCTATGGCTACACCTTC. Protein sequence: CASSQDMDPEGYGYTF.

V and J are TRBV9 and TRBJ2-7, with 8 bases fitting TRBD1. Trimming at V came to 4 bases and at J to 5 bases, leaving 2 bases not matched to a gene. In germline, CDR1 is SGDLS, CDR2 YYNGEE. The CDR3 is made up of 12 amino acids. CDR3 loop: CASSPQGDEQYF. CDR3 DNA sequence: TGTGCCAGCAGCCCACAGGGGGACGAGCAGTACTTC.

The chain joins TRBV10-1 to TRBJ2-7; weak D call: TRBD2 (6 bases). Trimming shortened V by 0 bases and J by 6 bases, and 30 bases separated the two germline ends. The CDR3 is made up of 20 amino acids. The germline V gene has CDR1 WNHNN and CDR2 SYGVQD (reference sequence). The CDR3 DNA reads as TGCGCCAGCAGTGAGTCGACTCGATGGTGTCAGTCGGGAGTTCTCTCCGAGCAGTACTTC. Amino acids: CASSESTRWCQSGVLSEQYF.

This clone was seen just once. The V gene is TRBV21-1, the J gene TRBJ2-2; the table assigns TRBD1, which was not confirmed against the DNA. TRBV21-1 is a listed pseudogene. The CDR3 is 16 residues long. In DNA form, the CDR3 reads TGTGCCAGCAGCACCTGGACAGGGGAGGTCACCGGGGAGCTGTTTTTT. Its translation: CASSTWTGEVTGELFF.

The rearrangement uses TRBV27 and TRBJ2-3; D gene uncertain. The germline V and J ends were trimmed by 4 bases and 2 bases, with 13 bases remaining between them. The germline V gene has CDR1 MNHEY and CDR2 SMNVEV (reference sequence). The CDR3 sequence is 15 residues long. The CDR3: CASSSRITHTDTQYF. The CDR3 bases are TGTGCCAGCAGTTCCAGGATCACCCACACAGATACGCAGTATTTT.

The chain recombines TRBV11-2 with TRBJ1-2, with D possibly matching TRBD1 (6 bases). This CDR3 has 14 amino acids. V lost 6 bases and J 2 bases, leaving 13 bases between the germline ends. In germline, CDR1 is SGHAT, CDR2 FQNNGV. The CDR3 loop reads CASRMGGANYGYTF. The CDR3 region has the DNA TGTGCCAGCAGGATGGGGGGGGCCAACTATGGCTACACCTTC.

V usage is TRBV9 and J usage is TRBJ1-1; no firm D call. The CDR3 has 17 amino acids. The V gene's germline CDR1 is SGDLS and CDR2 YYNGEE. V lost 4 bases to trimming and J lost 0 bases, with 19 bases between them. The CDR3 protein is CASSLKPTRGMNTEAFF. The DNA for the CDR3 is TGTGCCAGCAGCCTCAAACCCACACGGGGAATGAACACTGAAGCTTTCTTT.

The chain is built from TRBV9 and TRBJ1-5; 7 nucleotides line up with TRBD1. CDR1 and CDR2 from the germline V gene are SGDLS and YYNGEE. V dropped 4 bases and J dropped 5; count of bases not matched to a gene: 6. The CDR3 has 14 amino acids. The CDR3 reads CASSPGTDHQPQHF. The CDR3 DNA reads TGTGCCAGCAGCCCGGGGACAGATCATCAGCCCCAGCATTTT.

The chain links TRBV19 to TRBJ1-5; tentative D call: TRBD1 (6 bases). Trimming shortened V by 6 bases and J by 1 base, and 13 bases separated the two germline ends. Germline V gene data show CDR1 as LNHDA and CDR2 as SQIVND (reference sequence). The CDR3 extends over 15 amino acids. DNA of the CDR3: TGTGCCAGTAGAATACAGGGATCGAGCAATCAGCCCCAGCATTTT. Protein product: CASRIQGSSNQPQHF.

The chain combines TRBV5-6 with TRBJ2-7, with a tentative D call TRBD1 (6 bases). Germline lookup yields CDR1 SGHDT and CDR2 YYEEEE. This CDR3 contains 13 residues. V dropped 2 bases and J dropped 6 bases, with 12 bases sitting between them. CDR3 region: CASSFTQGTEQYF. The CDR3 DNA is TGTGCCAGCAGCTTTACACAGGGTACCGAGCAGTACTTC.

V usage is TRBV28 and J usage is TRBJ2-7, with 10 bases identical to TRBD2. Germline CDR1 MDHEN, CDR2 SYDVKM. Trimming removed 1 base from V and 4 bases from J; junction bases left unmatched: 4. The CDR3 length is 15 residues. The CDR3 here is CASSLSGSGRYEQYF. In DNA, the CDR3 is TGTGCCAGCAGTTTATCGGGTAGCGGGAGGTACGAGCAGTACTTC.

This chain joins TRBV5-4 and TRBJ2-1; TRBD1 might be the D (6 bases). The CDR3 is 14 amino acids. V lost 4 bases to trimming and J lost 2 bases, with 10 bases between them. The germline CDR1 and CDR2 sequences are SGHNT and YYREEE (reference sequence). For the CDR3, the DNA is TGTGCCAGCAGCCACGGACAGACCTACAATGAGCAGTTCTTC. Translating it yields CASSHGQTYNEQFF.

The rearrangement uses TRBV5-1 and TRBJ2-7; 9 bases are shared with TRBD1. The V gene's germline CDR1 is SGHRS and CDR2 YFSETQ. With V trimmed by 3 bases and J by 5 bases, 6 bases remained unmatched. The CDR3 extends over 14 amino acids. CDR3 sequence reads: CASSSGQGPNEQYF. The CDR3 nucleotides are TGCGCCAGCAGCTCGGGACAGGGCCCCAACGAGCAGTACTTC.

This sequence joins TRBV5-5 and TRBJ1-1; 7 bases map to TRBD1. The CDR3 is 16 amino acids. Trimming removed 4 bases from V and 5 bases from J; junction bases left unmatched: 14. Germline V gene lookup returns CDR1 SGHKS and CDR2 YYEKEE (reference sequence). The CDR3 nucleotides read TGTGCCAGCAGCCCTGGGGGGACAAGGGGGCGTACTGAAGCTTTCTTT. Amino acid sequence: CASSPGGTRGRTEAFF.